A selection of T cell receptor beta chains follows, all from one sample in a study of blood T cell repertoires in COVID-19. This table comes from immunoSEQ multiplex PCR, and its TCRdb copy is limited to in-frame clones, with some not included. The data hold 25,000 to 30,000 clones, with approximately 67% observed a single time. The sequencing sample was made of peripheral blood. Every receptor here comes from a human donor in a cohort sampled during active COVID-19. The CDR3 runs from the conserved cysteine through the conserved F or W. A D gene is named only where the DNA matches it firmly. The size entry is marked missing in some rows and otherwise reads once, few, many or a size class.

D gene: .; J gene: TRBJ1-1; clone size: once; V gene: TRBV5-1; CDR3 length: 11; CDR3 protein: CASSMNTEAFF; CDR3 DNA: TGCGCCAGCTCAATGAACACTGAAGCTTTCTTT
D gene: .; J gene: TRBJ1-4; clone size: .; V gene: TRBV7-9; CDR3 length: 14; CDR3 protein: CASSLERGNEKLFF; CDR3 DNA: TGTGCCAGCAGCTTAGAGCGGGGGAATGAAAAACTGTTTTTT
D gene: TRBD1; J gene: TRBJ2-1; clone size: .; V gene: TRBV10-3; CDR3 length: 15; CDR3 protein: CAISGARAGGNEQFF; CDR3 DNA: TGTGCCATCAGTGGTGCCCGGGCAGGGGGCAATGAGCAGTTCTTC
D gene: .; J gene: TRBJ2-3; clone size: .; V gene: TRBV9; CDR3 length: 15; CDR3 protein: CASSTTGRGIDTQYF; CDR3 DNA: TGTGCCAGCAGTACTACAGGGAGGGGGATAGATACGCAGTATTTT
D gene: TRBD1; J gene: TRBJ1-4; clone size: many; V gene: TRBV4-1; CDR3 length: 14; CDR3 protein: CASRPTGFGEKLFF; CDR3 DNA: TGCGCCAGCAGGCCGACAGGGTTTGGTGAAAAACTGTTTTTT
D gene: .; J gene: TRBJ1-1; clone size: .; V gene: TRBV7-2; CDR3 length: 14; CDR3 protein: CASSLADLGTEAFF; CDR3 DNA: TGTGCCAGCAGCTTAGCGGACTTGGGCACTGAAGCTTTCTTT
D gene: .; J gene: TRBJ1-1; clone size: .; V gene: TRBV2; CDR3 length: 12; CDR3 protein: CASRDSGTEAFF; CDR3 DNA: TGTGCCAGCAGGGATTCGGGCACTGAAGCTTTCTTT
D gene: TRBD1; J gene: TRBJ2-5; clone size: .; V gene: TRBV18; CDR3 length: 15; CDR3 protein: CASSRGQGMVETQYF; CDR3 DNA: TGTGCCAGCTCACGGGGACAGGGAATGGTGGAGACCCAGTACTTC
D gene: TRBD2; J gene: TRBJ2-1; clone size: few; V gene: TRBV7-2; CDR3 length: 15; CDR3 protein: CASSTERLAVNEQFF; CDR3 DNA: TGTGCCAGCAGCACAGAGAGACTAGCGGTCAATGAGCAGTTCTTC
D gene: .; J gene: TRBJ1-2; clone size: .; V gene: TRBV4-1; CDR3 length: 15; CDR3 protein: CASSQDTRWRYGYTF; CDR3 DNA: TGCGCCAGCAGCCAAGATACCAGGTGGCGATATGGCTACACCTTC
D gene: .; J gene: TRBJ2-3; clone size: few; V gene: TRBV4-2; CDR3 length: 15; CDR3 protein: CASSQYGGNGVTQYF; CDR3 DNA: TGTGCCAGCAGCCAATATGGAGGGAACGGGGTTACGCAGTATTTT
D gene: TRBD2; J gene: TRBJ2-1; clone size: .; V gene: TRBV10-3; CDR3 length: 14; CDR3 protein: CAISSTSGYNEQFF; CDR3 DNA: TGTGCCATCAGTTCAACTAGCGGGTACAATGAGCAGTTCTTC
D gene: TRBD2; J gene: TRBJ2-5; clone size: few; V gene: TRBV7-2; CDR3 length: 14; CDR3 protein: CATSKAGGKETQYF; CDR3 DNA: TGTGCCACTTCAAAAGCGGGGGGAAAAGAGACCCAGTACTTC
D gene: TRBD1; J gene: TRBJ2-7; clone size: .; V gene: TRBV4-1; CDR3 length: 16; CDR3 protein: CASSQSAGQGAYEQYF; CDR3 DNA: TGCGCCAGCAGCCAATCCGCCGGACAGGGGGCCTACGAGCAGTACTTC
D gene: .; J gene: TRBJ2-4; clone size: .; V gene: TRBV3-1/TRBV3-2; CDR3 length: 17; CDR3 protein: CASSQDLGAMAKNIQYF; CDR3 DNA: TGTGCCAGCAGCCAAGATCTAGGGGCGATGGCCAAAAACATTCAGTACTTC
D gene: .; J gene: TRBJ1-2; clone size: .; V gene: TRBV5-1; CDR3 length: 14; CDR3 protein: CASSLSQRGYGYTF; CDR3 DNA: TGCGCCAGCAGCTTGTCCCAGCGGGGCTATGGCTACACCTTC
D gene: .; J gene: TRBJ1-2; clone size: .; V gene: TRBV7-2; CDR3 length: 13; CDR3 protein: CASSSTAQNGYTF; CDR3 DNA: TGTGCCAGCAGCTCCACTGCCCAAAACGGCTACACCTTC
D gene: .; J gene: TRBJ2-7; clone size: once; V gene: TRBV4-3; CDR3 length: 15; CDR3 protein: CASSQGAGLSYEQYF; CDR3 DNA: TGCGCCAGCAGCCAAGGGGCAGGCCTCTCCTACGAGCAGTACTTC
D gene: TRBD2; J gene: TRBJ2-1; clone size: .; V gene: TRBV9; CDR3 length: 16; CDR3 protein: CASSVDSGSSYNEQFF; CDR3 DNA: TGTGCCAGCAGCGTAGATAGCGGGAGCTCCTACAATGAGCAGTTCTTC
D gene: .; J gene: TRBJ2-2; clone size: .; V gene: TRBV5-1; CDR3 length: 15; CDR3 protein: CASSLGQTNTGELFF; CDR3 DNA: TGCGCCAGCAGCCTCGGACAGACGAACACCGGGGAGCTGTTTTTT
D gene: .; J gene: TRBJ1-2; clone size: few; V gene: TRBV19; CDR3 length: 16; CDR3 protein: CASSLTSRELTEGYTF; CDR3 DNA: TGTGCCAGTAGCCTAACTAGCAGGGAGTTGACGGAGGGCTACACCTTC
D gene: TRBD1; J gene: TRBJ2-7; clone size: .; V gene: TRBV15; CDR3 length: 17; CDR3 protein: CATSTGRRDRGSYEQYF; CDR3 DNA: TGTGCCACCAGCACGGGCAGGAGGGACAGGGGGTCCTACGAGCAGTACTTC
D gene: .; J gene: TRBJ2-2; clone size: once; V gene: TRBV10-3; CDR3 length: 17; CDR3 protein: CAISELFEAFGTGELFF; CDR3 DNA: TGTGCCATCAGTGAGCTCTTCGAGGCCTTTGGAACCGGGGAGCTGTTTTTT
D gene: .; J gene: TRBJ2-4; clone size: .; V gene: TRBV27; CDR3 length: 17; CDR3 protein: CASSHWTTKIAKNIQYF; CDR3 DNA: TGTGCCAGCAGTCACTGGACAACCAAGATAGCCAAAAACATTCAGTACTTC
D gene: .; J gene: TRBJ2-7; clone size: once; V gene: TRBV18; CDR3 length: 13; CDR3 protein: CASSPGLGYEQYF; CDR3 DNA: TGTGCCAGCTCGCCGGGACTGGGTTACGAGCAGTACTTC
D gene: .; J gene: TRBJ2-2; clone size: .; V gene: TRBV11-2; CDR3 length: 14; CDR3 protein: CASSLDLRTGELFF; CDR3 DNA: TGTGCCAGCAGCTTAGATTTGAGGACCGGGGAGCTGTTTTTT
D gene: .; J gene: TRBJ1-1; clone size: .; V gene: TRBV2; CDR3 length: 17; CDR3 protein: CASSEGRDLLLNTEAFF; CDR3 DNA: TGTGCCAGCAGTGAGGGCAGGGACTTGTTGTTGAACACTGAAGCTTTCTTT
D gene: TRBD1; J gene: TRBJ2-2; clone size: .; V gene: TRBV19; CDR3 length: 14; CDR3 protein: CATKGQGASGELFF; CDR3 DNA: TGTGCCACCAAGGGACAGGGGGCATCCGGGGAGCTGTTTTTT
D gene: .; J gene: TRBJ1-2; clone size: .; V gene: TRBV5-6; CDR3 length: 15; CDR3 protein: CASSPPWGGGYGYTF; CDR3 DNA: TGTGCCAGCAGCCCACCGTGGGGGGGCGGCTATGGCTACACCTTC
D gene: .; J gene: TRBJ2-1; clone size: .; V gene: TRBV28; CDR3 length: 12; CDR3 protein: CASSLGGYEQFF; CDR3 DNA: TGTGCCAGCAGTTTAGGAGGATATGAGCAGTTCTTC
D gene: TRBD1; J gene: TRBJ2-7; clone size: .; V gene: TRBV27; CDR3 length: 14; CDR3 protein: CASSRQGSTYEQYF; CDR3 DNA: TGTGCCAGCAGTCGACAGGGTAGTACCTACGAGCAGTACTTC
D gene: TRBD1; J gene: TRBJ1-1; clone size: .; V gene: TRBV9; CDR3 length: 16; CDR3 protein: CASSAGRGQMNTEAFF; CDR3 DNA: TGTGCCAGCAGCGCTGGAAGGGGGCAAATGAACACTGAAGCTTTCTTT
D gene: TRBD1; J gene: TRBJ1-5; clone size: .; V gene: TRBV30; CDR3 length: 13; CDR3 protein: CAWSPGGGQPQHF; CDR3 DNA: TGTGCCTGGAGTCCAGGGGGCGGTCAGCCCCAGCATTTT